The 32 T cell receptor beta chains in this list originate from one sample, sequenced in a study of T cells in Graves' hyperthyroidism and ophthalmopathy (dated by TCRdb to the late 2010s). The method behind the library was multiplex PCR. Sequencing was performed on an Illumina HiSeq 2000. The TCR beta CDR3 regions were amplified from the RNA transcripts. A first-round RT-PCR of the TCR CDR3 used the HTBI primer set with the Qiagen OneStep RT-PCR kit. TCRdb itself trimmed the public reads at Q25 with fastp, ran MiXCR and retained productive beta chains. Entries are consolidated by CDR3 protein sequence, retaining the most common genes and DNA. This sample gives around 360,000 distinct CDR3 sequences in total; 15% of them show up just once. Roughly 19% of the sample is in the top ten clones. The material sequenced was blood. These receptors all come from a woman aged 55-69 years with Graves' ophthalmopathy.

The V and J genes are TRBV29-1 and TRBJ1-1; TRBD1 is a possible D gene (5 bases). Deletions cut 4 bases from V and 5 bases from J, with 11 bases between. CDR3 length equals 12 residues. Germline values: CDR1 SQVTM, CDR2 ANQGSEA. DNA of the CDR3: TGCAGCGTTGGGGGGGTGAGAACTGAAGCTTTCTTT. Protein: CSVGGVRTEAFF.

Ten or more counts support this clonotype. The chain is built from TRBV5-6 and TRBJ1-4; D perhaps matches TRBD1 (5 bases). Germline V gene data show CDR1 as SGHDT and CDR2 as YYEEEE. This CDR3 has 15 amino acids. Trimming took 4 bases from V and 4 from J, leaving 14 bases between them. For the CDR3, the DNA is TGTGCCAGCAGCCCTGACAGAAACTTTAATGAAAAACTGTTTTTT. Translation: CASSPDRNFNEKLFF.

This clonotype was detected many times. V and J are TRBV5-1 and TRBJ2-1, with D perhaps matching TRBD1 (5 bases). The CDR3 has 15 amino acids. Germline-derived CDR1 and CDR2 are SGHRS and YFSETQ. Deletions cut 4 bases from V and 0 bases from J, with 11 bases between. The CDR3 here is CASSPVTVSYNEQFF. The CDR3 DNA reads TGCGCCAGCAGCCCTGTGACAGTCTCCTACAATGAGCAGTTCTTC.

The genes are TRBV29-1 and TRBJ1-2; possibly TRBD1 for D (5 bases). This CDR3 is built from 12 residues. V lost 3 bases and J 4 bases, leaving 9 bases between the germline ends. Germline CDR1 and CDR2: SQVTM and ANQGSEA. CDR3 sequence: CSVEGTFYGYTF. In DNA, the CDR3 is TGCAGCGTTGAGGGGACCTTCTATGGCTACACCTTC.

This clonotype has a count of ten or more. The chain is built from TRBV28 and TRBJ2-7; TRBD1 aligns across 8 bases. The CDR3 has 18 amino acids. V was pared by 3 bases and J by 0 bases, with 13 bases of the junction left unmatched. CDR1 and CDR2 from the germline V gene are MDHEN and SYDVKM. The CDR3 DNA follows: TGTGCCAGCAGTTTGTTGGGGTTGCGGACAGGGAGCTCCTACGAGCAGTACTTC. Its protein is CASSLLGLRTGSSYEQYF.

V is TRBV10-3 and J is TRBJ2-5; possible D gene TRBD2, 5 bases. This CDR3 has 16 residues. V dropped 10 bases and J dropped 0 bases, with 21 bases sitting between them. CDR1 and CDR2 from the germline V gene are ENHRY and SYGVKD. Here the CDR3 DNA reads TGTGCCAATCACCAGAAGAGGCGGCGGGACCAAGAGACCCAGTACTTC. Translated: CANHQKRRRDQETQYF.

This clonotype was counted many times. The V gene is TRBV28, the J gene TRBJ2-4; 9 positions agree with TRBD1. This CDR3 has 15 residues. Trimming took 8 bases from V and 1 from J; bases not matched to a gene: 6. Germline V CDR1 and CDR2: MDHEN, SYDVKM. The CDR3 nucleotides read TGTGCCAGCGGGTTACAGGGGGCGGCCAAAAACATTCAGTACTTC. It yields the protein CASGLQGAAKNIQYF.

This clonotype showed up many times. The chain links TRBV30 to TRBJ2-2; D gene unclear. Germline V gene lookup returns CDR1 GTSNPN and CDR2 SVGIG (reference sequence). The CDR3 contains 14 residues. The V end was cut by 3 bases, the J end by 3 bases, with 11 bases between. The CDR3 protein is CAWRVIEYTGELFF. The CDR3 DNA sequence: TGTGCCTGGAGGGTAATTGAGTACACCGGGGAGCTGTTTTTT. The variable domain in full, with the rest retrieved from reference TRBV30 and TRBJ2-2, is SQTIHQWPATLVQPVGSPLSLECTVEGTSNPNLYWYRQAAGRGLQLLFYSVGIGQISSEVPQNLSASRPQDRQFILSSKKLLLSDSGFYLCAWRVIEYTGELFFGEGSRLTVL.

This clonotype showed up many times. The chain couples TRBV7-9 to TRBJ2-7, with D maybe TRBD2 (7 bases). This CDR3 spans 16 amino acids. V was trimmed by 5 bases and J by 3 bases, leaving 20 bases between them. Germline assignment: CDR1 SEHNR and CDR2 FQNEAQ (reference sequence). CDR3 region: CASSPSLGGRDYEQYF. CDR3 bases: TGTGCCAGCAGCCCCTCCTTGGGGGGGCGCGACTACGAGCAGTACTTC.

This clonotype was detected only a few times. J is TRBJ2-7 and V is TRBV29-1, with a tentative D call TRBD2 (5 bases). CDR1 is SQVTM and CDR2 is ANQGSEA in the germline V gene. The CDR3 spans 13 residues. V lost 0 bases and J lost 3, with 9 bases in between. The CDR3 protein is CSVEDLAGYEQYF. CDR3 nucleotide sequence: TGCAGCGTTGAAGATCTTGCGGGCTACGAGCAGTACTTC.

This clonotype occurred many times. The V call is TRBV10-3, the J call TRBJ1-1; a weak D match, TRBD1 (5 bases). Trimming stripped 7 bases from V and 5 bases from J, with 14 bases between. The CDR3 spans 13 residues. The germline V gene has CDR1 ENHRY and CDR2 SYGVKD. Written as DNA, the CDR3 is TGTGCCATCAAGGAGCCAGGGCTGACTGAAGCTTTCTTT. Translated: CAIKEPGLTEAFF.

There are many counts of this clonotype. The chain employs TRBV29-1 and TRBJ2-1; maybe TRBD1 (6 bases). Germline V gene sequence: CDR1 SQVTM, CDR2 ANQGSEA. V gave up 5 bases and J gave up 0 bases, with 11 bases separating them. This CDR3 has 14 amino acids. CDR3: CSVTGLSSYNEQFF. The CDR3 DNA reads as TGCAGCGTTACAGGGTTAAGCTCCTACAATGAGCAGTTCTTC.

This clonotype turned up a few times. This chain uses TRBV3-1 with TRBJ1-6, with D unresolved. Between the trimmed V and J ends, which lost 3 bases and 7 bases, there was a span of 7 bases. The CDR3 is 13 residues long. Per germline, CDR1 LGHDT and CDR2 YNNKEL (reference sequence). CDR3 residues: CASSHGTNSPLHF. CDR3 sequence (DNA): TGTGCCAGCAGCCACGGCACGAATTCACCCCTCCACTTT.

This clonotype was counted at least ten times. The J gene is TRBJ1-2, the V gene TRBV28, with TRBD1 matching over 7 bases. This CDR3 is 16 amino acids long. Unmatched junction bases numbered 15, after V lost 7 bases and J lost 4 bases. CDR1 MDHEN and CDR2 SYDVKM come from the germline V gene. The CDR3 reads CASITSGAGGIYGYTF. The CDR3 coding sequence is TGTGCCAGCATTACCTCTGGGGCAGGGGGAATCTATGGCTACACCTTC.

This clonotype was found a few times. The chain links TRBV5-1 to TRBJ2-7; TRBD2 aligns across 8 bases. V dropped 7 bases and J dropped 6; count of bases not matched to a gene: 18. The CDR3 totals 16 residues. Germline assignment: CDR1 SGHRS and CDR2 YFSETQ. The CDR3 coding sequence is TGCGCCAGCCGGGAGGGGACCACCGGGGCTCCCGGCGAGCAGTACTTC. The encoded protein is CASREGTTGAPGEQYF. The full variable domain, rest sourced from reference TRBV5-1 and TRBJ2-7, is KAGVTQTPRYLIKTRGQQVTLSCSPISGHRSVSWYQQTPGQGLQFLFEYFSETQRNKGNFPGRFSGRQFSNSRSEMNVSTLELGDSALYLCASREGTTGAPGEQYFGPGTRLTVT.

This clonotype was recorded a few times. The chain is built from TRBV7-9 and TRBJ1-1; no clear D gene. Trimming took 1 base from V and 1 from J, leaving 10 bases between them. This CDR3 spans 15 amino acids. From germline, CDR1 is SEHNR and CDR2 FQNEAQ (reference sequence). The CDR3 sequence: CASSLDAGGNTEAFF. DNA of the CDR3: TGTGCCAGCAGCTTAGATGCAGGAGGGAACACTGAAGCTTTCTTT.

This clonotype appeared many times. This chain links TRBV2 with TRBJ1-5, with D possibly matching TRBD1 (5 bases). Germline V gene data show CDR1 as SNHLY and CDR2 as FYNNEI. Trimming cost V 8 bases and J 6 bases, with 11 bases left between them. This CDR3 spans 12 amino acids. CDR3: CASDRGVQPQHF. CDR3 nucleotide sequence: TGTGCCAGCGACCGAGGGGTTCAGCCCCAGCATTTT.

This clonotype occurred many times. The V call is TRBV11-2, the J call TRBJ2-7; D not resolved. V was trimmed by 5 bases and J by 3 bases, leaving 17 bases between them. This CDR3 has 15 residues. CDR1 and CDR2 (germline): SGHAT, FQNNGV. The CDR3 loop reads CASSPGAGPYYEQYF. CDR3 DNA sequence: TGTGCCAGCAGCCCAGGTGCCGGGCCCTACTACGAGCAGTACTTC.

This clonotype was recorded many times. The chain links TRBV2 to TRBJ2-3; 12 bases line up with TRBD2. The CDR3 is 17 residues long. Per germline, CDR1 SNHLY and CDR2 FYNNEI. Germline trimming cut 6 bases from V and 6 bases from J; bases unmatched to any gene: 13. CDR3: CASRTGTSGRISDTQYF. CDR3 bases: TGTGCCAGCAGAACCGGGACTAGCGGGCGTATTTCGGATACGCAGTATTTT.

This clonotype came up a few times. For the CDR3, the DNA is TGTGCCAGTAGTATAGCAAGGGGTTCGTGGTCCAATCAGCCCCAGCATTTT. This sequence encodes CASSIARGSWSNQPQHF. This chain links TRBV19 with TRBJ1-5, with a possible D match to TRBD1 (5 bases). The CDR3 is 17 residues long. CDR1 and CDR2 (germline): LNHDA, SQIVND (reference sequence). V lost 1 base to trimming and J lost 3 bases, with 16 bases between them.

At least ten counts were recorded for this clonotype. This chain links TRBV12-3 or TRBV12-4 with TRBJ2-3; 11 bases fit TRBD1. Losses at the gene ends were 6 bases for V and 1 base for J; bases not matched to a gene: 6. CDR3 length: 16 amino acids. CDR3 in DNA: TGTGCCAGCAGAGGGACAGGGGGTTATGGCACAGATACGCAGTATTTT. Translated, it gives CASRGTGGYGTDTQYF.

This clonotype has a handful of counts. The V gene is TRBV27, the J gene TRBJ2-3; 8 bases align to TRBD2. With V trimmed by 3 bases and J by 4 bases, 3 bases remained unmatched. CDR3 length: 14 residues. The germline V gene has CDR1 MNHEY and CDR2 SMNVEV (reference sequence). The CDR3 protein is CASSFLAGSDTQYF. CDR3 DNA: TGTGCCAGCAGTTTTCTAGCGGGCTCAGATACGCAGTATTTT.

This clonotype has at least ten counts. V usage is TRBV10-3 and J usage is TRBJ2-5; perhaps TRBD2 as D (6 bases). Between the trimmed V and J ends, which lost 4 bases and 2 bases, there was a span of 8 bases. The CDR3 runs to 13 residues. In germline, CDR1 is ENHRY, CDR2 SYGVKD. CDR3 amino acids: CAISAREQETQYF. The CDR3 DNA is TGTGCCATCAGTGCCCGGGAGCAAGAGACCCAGTACTTC.

In the case of this clonotype: A much larger clone differs by one base, so this may be a read error. The chain carries TRBV20-1 and TRBJ2-7; 12 nucleotides align to TRBD1. CDR3 length: 15 amino acids. From germline, CDR1 is DFQATT and CDR2 SNEGSKA (reference sequence). J lost 6 bases, V lost 1 base, and 7 bases had no gene match. The CDR3 loop reads CSARVMGQGAREQYF. DNA for the CDR3: TGCAGTGCTAGAGTTATGGGACAGGGGGCACGCGAGCAGTACTTC.

Many counts were recorded for this clonotype. The chain couples TRBV20-1 to TRBJ2-3; the D gene is possibly TRBD1 (5 bases). This CDR3 spans 15 amino acids. From germline, CDR1 is DFQATT and CDR2 SNEGSKA (reference sequence). The V end was cut by 6 bases, the J end by 1 base, with 17 bases between. CDR3 bases: TGCAGTGCACAGTTAGGGGTGGCGCGCACAGATACGCAGTATTTT. Its translation is CSAQLGVARTDTQYF.

This clonotype was found many times. The chain joins TRBV5-1 to TRBJ2-1, with a tentative D call TRBD2 (6 bases). In germline, CDR1 is SGHRS, CDR2 YFSETQ. Trimming shortened V by 4 bases and J by 3 bases, and 8 bases separated the two germline ends. The length of the CDR3 is 13 residues. DNA for the CDR3: TGCGCCAGCAGCACCGGGGGCTACAATGAGCAGTTCTTC. It is translated as CASSTGGYNEQFF.

This clonotype was seen at least ten times. The V and J genes are TRBV27 and TRBJ2-7; 7 bases agree with TRBD1. V trimming: 5 bases; J trimming: 5 bases; junction bases outside the gene matches: 15. This CDR3 spans 16 amino acids. Germline V gives CDR1 MNHEY, CDR2 SMNVEV (reference sequence). This chain's CDR3 is CASSPTRDRPRDEQYF. As DNA, the CDR3 is TGTGCCAGCAGTCCAACCCGGGACAGACCCCGGGACGAGCAGTACTTC.

In this sample, this clonotype turned up many times. V usage is TRBV3-1 and J usage is TRBJ1-1, with D possibly being TRBD1 (6 bases). Germline loops: CDR1 LGHDT, CDR2 YNNKEL (reference sequence). V dropped 6 bases and J dropped 5 bases, with 13 bases sitting between them. The CDR3 is made up of 13 amino acids. CDR3 sequence (DNA): TGTGCCAGCAGGAGGGAGGGGGGGACTGAAGCTTTCTTT. It yields the protein CASRREGGTEAFF.

The table lists this clonotype with many counts. The chain joins TRBV7-9 to TRBJ2-3; possible D gene TRBD1, 6 bases. The germline V gene encodes CDR1 SEHNR and CDR2 FQNEAQ (reference sequence). The CDR3 runs to 14 residues. The ends were cut back, 4 bases at V and 4 bases at J, with 12 bases in the middle. The CDR3: CASSWSGVADTQYF. CDR3 bases: TGTGCCAGCAGCTGGTCAGGGGTGGCAGATACGCAGTATTTT. Full variable domain (outside the CDR3, taken from reference TRBV7-9 and TRBJ2-3): DTGVSQNPRHKITKRGQNVTFRCDPISEHNRLYWYRQTLGQGPEFLTYFQNEAQLEKSRLLSDRFSAERPKGSFSTLEIQRTEQGDSAMYLCASSWSGVADTQYFGPGTRLTVL.

This clonotype was counted at least ten times. The V and J genes are TRBV5-1 and TRBJ2-5; TRBD2 is a possible D gene (6 bases). The CDR3 loop spans 14 amino acids. The V gene's germline CDR1 is SGHRS and CDR2 YFSETQ. Trimming took 4 bases from V and 5 from J, leaving 15 bases between them. The CDR3 reads CASSHGTGVETQYF. CDR3 nucleotides: TGCGCCAGCAGCCACGGTACGGGAGTGGAGACCCAGTACTTC.

This clonotype was detected ten times or more. This chain links TRBV7-2 with TRBJ2-1, with TRBD2 as a possible D gene (5 bases). The CDR3 has 16 residues. Germline V gene sequence: CDR1 SGHTA, CDR2 FQGNSA. The germline V and J ends were trimmed by 0 bases and 0 bases, with 9 bases remaining between them. CDR3 residues: CASSLAPGSSYNEQFF. Written as DNA, the CDR3 is TGTGCCAGCAGCTTAGCTCCGGGAAGCTCCTACAATGAGCAGTTCTTC.

This clonotype has a handful of counts. The chain combines TRBV15 with TRBJ2-1, with TRBD2 identical over 9 bases. J gave up 5 bases and V 3 bases, and 5 bases lay outside the gene matches. CDR3 size: 15 residues. Germline V lookup: CDR1 LNHNV, CDR2 YYDKDF (reference sequence). The CDR3 loop is CATSSPSGNDNEQFF. The CDR3 DNA sequence: TGTGCCACCAGCAGCCCTAGCGGGAATGACAATGAGCAGTTCTTC.